Sequencing of this T cell receptor (beta chain) was carried out in a study of technical replicates of blood from a handful of donors. Here immunoSEQ multiplex PCR was the method, and the copy in TCRdb shows in-frame clones only, minus some. Of 100,000 or so clones in the sample, 90% to 97% were seen once. CDR1 KGHSH and CDR2 LQKENI come from the germline V gene. This CDR3 region has 15 residues. V lost 4 bases, J lost 0 bases, and 10 bases lay in between. This receptor was obtained from a human donor in good health. The V call is TRBV18, the J call TRBJ1-5, with D possibly matching TRBD1 (5 bases). Sequenced sample: T cells isolated from PBMCs. CDR3 DNA: TGTGCCAGCTCACACCAGGGATATAGCAATCAGCCCCAGCATTTT. Its translation: CASSHQGYSNQPQHF.